This entry is about one T cell receptor (beta chain). Its specificity is unknown. These data belong to a study of T cell responses to AZD1222 COVID-19 vaccine. Across the whole study: Pooled in the analysis were second doses at about 4 or about 12 weeks.

Study-wide results and limits: After the peak T cell response, and only then, were repertoires sampled. An increase in Spike-specific TCR breadth and depth was observed after two AZD1222 doses. Baseline testing showed seropositivity in only five or six AZD1222 recipients.

Clones were sequenced by immunoSEQ multiplex PCR, and TCRdb holds only the in-frame ones, with some missing. The table has roughly 100,000 clones, 88% seen once. CDR1 is SNHLY and CDR2 is FYNNEI in the germline V gene. The germline V and J ends were trimmed by 6 bases and 1 base, with 6 bases remaining between them. The CDR3 has 12 residues. The sample in question was peripheral blood, obtained on day 0 of AZD1222 vaccination. The TCR sequence derives from an adult in good health. The V and J genes are TRBV2 and TRBJ1-1; D gene ambiguous. DNA of the CDR3: TGTGCCAGCAGGCGGACGAACACTGAAGCTTTCTTT. Its translation is CASRRTNTEAFF. Looking up the rest from reference TRBV2 and TRBJ1-1 gives the full variable domain: EPEVTQTPSHQVTQMGQEVILRCVPISNHLYFYWYRQILGQKVEFLVSFYNNEISEKSEIFDDQFSVERPDGSNFTLKIRSTKLEDSAMYFCASRRTNTEAFFGQGTRLTVV.